The clone carrying this T cell receptor (beta chain) has ten or more counts. The library had UMIs added by 3' ligation of an oligonucleotide to TCR cDNA. The sample is drawn from a study of naive and memory T cell subsets. Trimming removed 3 bases from V and 0 bases from J, with 10 bases in between. The CDR3 extends over 15 amino acids. The SP2 primer and nested alpha and beta constant region primers amplified ligated cDNA in four rounds. A single record per CDR3 protein comes from TCRdb applying MiXCR to the 5' RACE reads. In the table there are roughly 60,000 distinct CDR3 sequences, approximately 8.5% of which are singletons.

The chain combines TRBV12-3 or TRBV12-4 with TRBJ2-3; possibly TRBD2 for D (5 bases). The source is a female donor in good health. CDR3 sequence reads: CASSFSSGSTDTQYF. In nucleotides, the CDR3 is TGTGCCAGCAGTTTCTCCAGCGGAAGCACAGATACGCAGTATTTT.